The T cell receptor beta chain described here comes from a study of blood T cells in healthy people across ages. With a J-beta primer mix and a sample-barcoded 5' primer, a second PCR ran about 6 to 11 cycles. TCRdb analysed the 5' RACE reads with MiXCR anew, one entry per CDR3 protein. The sample lists about 930,000 distinct CDR3 sequences; 29% were seen once. V was cut by 1 base and J by 1 base, with 13 bases left in between. Germline values: CDR1 DFQATT, CDR2 SNEGSKA (reference sequence). This CDR3 contains 15 residues. The same sample was also used in a study of T cells of mothers and their children.

The sequenced material came from blood. This clonotype originated in a woman aged 35 to 49 in good health. The V gene is TRBV20-1, the J gene TRBJ1-1; D remains unclear. The DNA of the CDR3 is TGCAGTGCTAGAGGCGTCTACAGTGGGAACACTGAAGCTTTCTTT. As protein: CSARGVYSGNTEAFF.